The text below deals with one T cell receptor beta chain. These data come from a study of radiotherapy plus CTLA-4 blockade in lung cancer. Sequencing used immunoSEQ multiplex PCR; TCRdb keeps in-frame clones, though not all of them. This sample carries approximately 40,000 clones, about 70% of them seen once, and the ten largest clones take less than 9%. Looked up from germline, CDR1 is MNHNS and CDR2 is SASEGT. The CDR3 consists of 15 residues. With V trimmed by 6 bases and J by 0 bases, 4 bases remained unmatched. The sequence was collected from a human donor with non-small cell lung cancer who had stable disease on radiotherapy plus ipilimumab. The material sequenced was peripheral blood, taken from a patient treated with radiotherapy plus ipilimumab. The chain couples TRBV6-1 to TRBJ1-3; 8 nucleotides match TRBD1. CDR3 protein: CASRGTGISGNTIYF. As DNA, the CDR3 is TGTGCCAGCAGAGGGACAGGTATCTCTGGAAACACCATATATTTT.